The source of this TCR beta chain is a study of blood T cell repertoires in COVID-19. Study in general: Material from acute and convalescent COVID-19 was sourced from the United States, Italy and Spain.

TCRdb's table, derived via immunoSEQ multiplex PCR, lists solely in-frame clones and lacks some. The table includes about 110,000 clones, about four fifths detected once. V was cut by 3 bases and J by 4 bases, with 12 bases left in between. Germline values: CDR1 LNHDA, CDR2 SQIVND (reference sequence). The CDR3 runs 14 residues. The rearrangement uses TRBV19 and TRBJ1-2, with TRBD1 as a possible D gene (6 bases). The sequenced sample consisted of peripheral blood. The sequence came from a woman aged 70-85 years with acute or convalescent COVID-19. The CDR3 reads CASSMVFRGYGYTF. The CDR3 region has the DNA TGTGCCAGTAGTATGGTGTTCAGGGGCTATGGCTACACCTTC.